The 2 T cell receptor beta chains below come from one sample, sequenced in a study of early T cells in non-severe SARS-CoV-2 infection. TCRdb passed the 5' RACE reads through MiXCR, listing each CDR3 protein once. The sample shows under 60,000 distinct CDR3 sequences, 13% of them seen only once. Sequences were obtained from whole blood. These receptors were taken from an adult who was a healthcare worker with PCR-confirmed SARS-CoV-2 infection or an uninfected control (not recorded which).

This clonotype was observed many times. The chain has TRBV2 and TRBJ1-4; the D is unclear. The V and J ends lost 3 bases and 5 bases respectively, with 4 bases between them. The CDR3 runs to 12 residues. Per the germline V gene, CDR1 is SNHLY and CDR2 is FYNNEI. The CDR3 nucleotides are TGTGCCAGCAGTGACAGGAATGAAAAACTGTTTTTT. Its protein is CASSDRNEKLFF.

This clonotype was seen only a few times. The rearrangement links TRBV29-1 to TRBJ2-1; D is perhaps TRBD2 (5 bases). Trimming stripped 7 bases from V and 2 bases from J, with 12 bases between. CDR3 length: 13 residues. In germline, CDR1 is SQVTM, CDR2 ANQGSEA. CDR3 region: CSGGEPAYNEQFF. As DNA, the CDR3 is TGCAGCGGGGGAGAACCCGCCTACAATGAGCAGTTCTTC.